The 9 T cell receptor beta chains given below trace back to one sample, sequenced in a study of patients and donors after allogeneic stem cell transplantation. From the RT-PCR reads, TCRdb called clonotypes with MiXCR, one entry per CDR3 protein. The sample contains some 230,000 distinct CDR3 sequences, approximately 14% of which appear only once. Material: blood, either unsorted or a sorted T cell fraction (not recorded which). The source is a human donor who was either an allogeneic HSCT recipient or a stem cell or donor lymphocyte infusion donor (not recorded which). It is not recorded whose cells these are; they may come from a transplant donor.

The gene calls are TRBV13 and TRBJ2-7; D gene uncertain. V was trimmed by 4 bases and J by 4 bases, leaving 17 bases between them. The CDR3 sequence is 15 residues long. Germline values: CDR1 PRHDT, CDR2 FYEKMQ (reference sequence). The DNA of the CDR3 is TGTGCCAGCAGCTCGAAACCCGTTCCGGAGTACGAGCAGTACTTC. Amino acid sequence: CASSSKPVPEYEQYF.

CDR3 sequence: CSAEWSNEQFF. CDR3 sequence (DNA): TGCAGTGCGGAGTGGAGCAATGAGCAGTTCTTC. V and J are TRBV20-1 and TRBJ2-1, with no clear D. From germline, CDR1 is DFQATT and CDR2 SNEGSKA (reference sequence). The V gene lost 6 bases and the J gene lost 6 bases, with 9 bases spanning the gap. The CDR3 contains 11 residues.

This clonotype was counted at least ten times. The V and J genes are TRBV4-1 and TRBJ2-2; D may be TRBD1 (6 bases). The germline V gene encodes CDR1 MGHRA and CDR2 YSYEKL. Trimming shortened V by 0 bases and J by 7 bases, and 18 bases separated the two germline ends. The CDR3 is made up of 17 amino acids. This CDR3 reads CASSQDLVGAQNGELFF. The CDR3 DNA reads as TGCGCCAGCAGCCAAGATCTAGTGGGGGCGCAAAACGGGGAGCTGTTTTTT.

The table lists this clonotype with many counts. The rearrangement links TRBV20-1 to TRBJ2-3; D is unresolved. Looked up from germline, CDR1 is DFQATT and CDR2 is SNEGSKA (reference sequence). This CDR3 spans 12 amino acids. The V end lost 1 base, the J end lost 6 bases, and 8 bases lay between the germline ends. The CDR3 is CSARGSRDTQYF. The CDR3 region has the DNA TGCAGTGCTAGAGGCTCCCGGGATACGCAGTATTTT.

To note about this clonotype: At one end the junction does not follow the germline gene, possibly because of a read error. The V call is TRBV5-1, the J call TRBJ2-3; the D is unclear. Germline CDR1 is SGHRS and CDR2 is YFSETQ. This CDR3 is 12 amino acids long. The CDR3 loop is CTSSLMVDTQYF. DNA of the CDR3: TGCACCAGCAGCTTAATGGTAGATACGCAGTATTTT.

This clonotype was detected ten times or more. The chain has TRBV7-3 and TRBJ2-7; possible D gene TRBD2, 5 bases. Per germline, CDR1 SGHTA and CDR2 FQGTGA. Trimming shortened V by 2 bases and J by 0 bases, and 11 bases separated the two germline ends. CDR3 length equals 15 residues. CDR3 in DNA: TGTGCCAGCAGCTTACAGCCTGGGAGCTCCTACGAGCAGTACTTC. It encodes CASSLQPGSSYEQYF.

The chain links TRBV29-1 to TRBJ1-4; D gene unclear. V was trimmed by 6 bases and J by 5 bases, leaving 10 bases between them. This CDR3 contains 12 residues. CDR1 SQVTM and CDR2 ANQGSEA come from the germline V gene. The CDR3 DNA sequence: TGCAGCGTAGTTTTGGGAAATGAAAAACTGTTTTTT. It encodes CSVVLGNEKLFF.

This clonotype was counted a few times. The chain employs TRBV5-6 and TRBJ2-7; D may be TRBD1 (6 bases). V was clipped by 4 bases and J by 2 bases, with 19 bases between them. The CDR3 spans 16 residues. The germline gives CDR1 SGHDT, CDR2 YYEEEE. The CDR3 spells CASSPWGSAGAYEQYF. DNA of the CDR3: TGTGCCAGCAGCCCGTGGGGTTCGGCAGGGGCCTACGAGCAGTACTTC.

This clonotype was recorded at least ten times. The genes are TRBV29-1 and TRBJ2-2, with D perhaps matching TRBD1 (6 bases). Germline V CDR1 and CDR2: SQVTM, ANQGSEA. Between the trimmed V and J ends, which lost 7 bases and 0 bases, there was a span of 12 bases. CDR3 length: 14 amino acids. CDR3 sequence: CSAGDIPNTGELFF. The CDR3 DNA follows: TGCAGCGCAGGGGACATTCCGAACACCGGGGAGCTGTTTTTT.